This TCR beta chain was captured by sequencing in a study of blood T cell repertoires in COVID-19. Study overall: Some COVID-19 samples were acute and others convalescent; all came from the United States, Italy and Spain. Sources were T cells, B-cell-depleted T cells, or PBMCs; the material itself was cDNA or gDNA.

Methods used by the authors: Amplification of reference gene primers provided the estimated nucleated cell counts. Assay used: immunoSEQ multiplex PCR; TCRdb lists only in-frame clones, some missing. V, J and clone size are taken as reported in that table, and D and trimming were inferred from the DNA itself. The repertoire holds fewer than 95,000 clones, more than 80% seen once, with around 14% in the top ten. The length of the CDR3 is 13 residues. J gave up 6 bases and V 7 bases, and 7 bases lay outside the gene matches. Germline CDR1 is MNHEY and CDR2 is SVGAGI. This clone has just a few counts. The receptor's source is a human donor in a cohort sampled during active COVID-19. The V and J genes are TRBV6-5 and TRBJ1-2; 8 bases are a match to TRBD1. The sequenced material came from peripheral blood. The CDR3: CASKRTGLNGYTF. Here the CDR3 DNA reads TGTGCCAGCAAAAGGACAGGGTTGAATGGCTACACCTTC.